The 30 T cell receptor beta chains below come from one sample, sequenced in a study of blood T cell repertoires in COVID-19. Measured with immunoSEQ multiplex PCR; TCRdb has only the in-frame clones, and not every one. This repertoire shows 150,000 to 200,000 clones, more than 80% found once; its top ten account for around 2%. Specimen: peripheral blood. The receptors stem from a woman aged 60-75 years with COVID-19, enrolled during active disease.

V gene TRBV30 combines with J gene TRBJ2-7; TRBD1 agrees at 9 bases. CDR1 and CDR2 (germline): GTSNPN, SVGIG (reference sequence). The CDR3 consists of 14 residues. With V trimmed by 0 bases and J by 5 bases, 5 bases remained unmatched. The CDR3 sequence: CAWSVGTGNDEQYF. In DNA form, the CDR3 reads TGTGCCTGGAGTGTAGGGACAGGGAATGACGAGCAGTACTTC.

V is TRBV19 and J is TRBJ1-5; no clear D. CDR3 length: 15 amino acids. Deletions cut 3 bases from V and 0 bases from J, with 9 bases between. Germline values: CDR1 LNHDA, CDR2 SQIVND (reference sequence). CDR3 bases: TGTGCCAGTAGTATTAGTCTCAATAGCAATCAGCCCCAGCATTTT. Protein sequence: CASSISLNSNQPQHF.

The gene calls are TRBV15 and TRBJ1-1, with 7 bases fitting TRBD1. The CDR3 runs 12 residues. Looked up from germline, CDR1 is LNHNV and CDR2 is YYDKDF (reference sequence). V shed 2 bases, J shed 7 bases, and the junction held 1 base outside the gene matches. In DNA, the CDR3 is TGTGCCACCAGCAGAAGACAGGGTGAAGCTTTCTTT. The encoded protein is CATSRRQGEAFF.

The table lists this clone with a few counts. The chain carries TRBV27 and TRBJ1-2, with a weak D call TRBD1 (5 bases). CDR3 length equals 13 residues. The germline V gene encodes CDR1 MNHEY and CDR2 SMNVEV (reference sequence). Trimming pared 7 bases from V and 4 bases from J, leaving 13 bases between. The CDR3 here is CASKQGKPYGYTF. CDR3 sequence (DNA): TGTGCCAGCAAGCAGGGTAAACCCTATGGCTACACCTTC.

The rearrangement links TRBV12-5 to TRBJ2-4; D gene ambiguous. The CDR3 spans 11 residues. Germline assignment: CDR1 LGHNT and CDR2 FRNRAP. Trimming cost V 9 bases and J 5 bases, with 8 bases left between them. The CDR3 reads CASLLQNIQYF. The CDR3 bases are TGTGCTAGCCTATTACAAAACATTCAGTACTTC.

This chain joins TRBV5-4 and TRBJ2-7, with 9 positions matching TRBD2. The CDR3 has 14 amino acids. CDR1 SGHNT and CDR2 YYREEE come from the germline V gene (reference sequence). The trim removed 4 bases at V and 3 bases at J, leaving 5 bases unmatched. This CDR3 is CASSPSTSGYEQYF. In DNA form, the CDR3 reads TGTGCCAGCAGCCCGTCGACTAGCGGCTACGAGCAGTACTTC.

The V gene is TRBV11-2, the J gene TRBJ1-1, with a weak D call TRBD1 (6 bases). Germline V gene sequence: CDR1 SGHAT, CDR2 FQNNGV. V was pared by 7 bases and J by 2 bases, with 14 bases between. The CDR3 is 14 amino acids. The CDR3 reads CASIGSGGNTEAFF. The CDR3 DNA reads as TGTGCCAGCATAGGGAGCGGGGGCAACACTGAAGCTTTCTTT.

The chain combines TRBV2 with TRBJ2-1, with D maybe TRBD1 (7 bases). CDR3 length equals 14 residues. The germline V gene encodes CDR1 SNHLY and CDR2 FYNNEI. V gave up 4 bases and J gave up 5 bases, with 12 bases separating them. The CDR3 sequence is CASSGQGGHNEQFF. DNA of the CDR3: TGTGCCAGCAGTGGGCAGGGGGGCCACAATGAGCAGTTCTTC.

The gene calls are TRBV2 and TRBJ2-3, with D perhaps TRBD1 (6 bases). Trimming took 6 bases from V and 2 from J, leaving 15 bases between them. Germline CDR1 and CDR2: SNHLY and FYNNEI. The CDR3 runs 15 residues. CDR3 sequence (DNA): TGTGCCAGCAGCGGGACATACACCAACACAGATACGCAGTATTTT. Protein sequence: CASSGTYTNTDTQYF.

V usage is TRBV5-1 and J usage is TRBJ1-2; 11 bases fit TRBD1. Losses at the gene ends were 5 bases for V and 1 base for J; bases not matched to a gene: 10. In germline, CDR1 is SGHRS, CDR2 YFSETQ. The CDR3 covers 17 residues. CDR3 coding DNA: TGCGCCAGCAGAACTCCGGGACAGGGGGATATTAACTATGGCTACACCTTC. Encoded protein: CASRTPGQGDINYGYTF.

The rearrangement joins TRBV28 to TRBJ1-5; TRBD1 might be the D (5 bases). Trimming stripped 5 bases from V and 7 bases from J, with 12 bases between. The CDR3 is 13 amino acids. CDR1 MDHEN and CDR2 SYDVKM come from the germline V gene. The DNA of the CDR3 is TGTGCCAGCAGTACTCAGGGTAGCCAGCCCCAGCATTTT. Its protein product is CASSTQGSQPQHF.

The rearrangement uses TRBV30 and TRBJ1-5; TRBD1 agrees at 7 bases. There are 15 residues in the CDR3. With V trimmed by 3 bases and J by 4 bases, 9 bases remained unmatched. Germline lookup yields CDR1 GTSNPN and CDR2 SVGIG (reference sequence). The CDR3 DNA is TGTGCCTGGAGAAAACAGGGGATTTGGAATCAGCCCCAGCATTTT. Residues: CAWRKQGIWNQPQHF. The whole variable domain, remainder taken from reference TRBV30 and TRBJ1-5, is SQTIHQWPATLVQPVGSPLSLECTVEGTSNPNLYWYRQAAGRGLQLLFYSVGIGQISSEVPQNLSASRPQDRQFILSSKKLLLSDSGFYLCAWRKQGIWNQPQHFGDGTRLSIL.

V gene TRBV12-5 combines with J gene TRBJ2-3; no definite D call. The CDR3 sequence is 13 residues long. The V end was cut by 4 bases, the J end by 6 bases, with 11 bases between. In germline, CDR1 is LGHNT, CDR2 FRNRAP. CDR3 in amino acids: CASGSSLRDTQYF. CDR3 coding DNA: TGTGCTAGTGGTTCCAGCCTGCGGGATACGCAGTATTTT.

J is TRBJ1-1 and V is TRBV12-3 or TRBV12-4, with D perhaps matching TRBD1 (5 bases). V lost 1 base to trimming and J lost 6 bases, with 6 bases between them. The length of the CDR3 is 12 residues. CDR3 sequence: CASSLGRAEAFF. CDR3 coding DNA: TGTGCCAGCAGTTTAGGCAGGGCTGAAGCTTTCTTT.

The chain uses TRBV4-1 and TRBJ1-2; possible D gene TRBD1, 5 bases. Trimming took off 0 bases at V and 8 bases at J, with 13 bases between the two ends. Germline V gives CDR1 MGHRA, CDR2 YSYEKL. The CDR3 totals 14 residues. Here the CDR3 reads CASSQDVCGGGYTF. CDR3 nucleotides: TGCGCCAGCAGCCAAGATGTGTGCGGGGGGGGCTACACCTTC.

The chain recombines TRBV4-3 with TRBJ1-3, with D possibly matching TRBD1 (6 bases). This CDR3 is built from 15 residues. Germline loops: CDR1 LGHNA, CDR2 YSLEER. V was cut by 0 bases and J by 7 bases, with 13 bases left in between. The CDR3 nucleotides are TGCGCCAGCAGCCAAGATTCCAGGGGAGTCAACACCATATATTTT. This codes for CASSQDSRGVNTIYF.

This rearrangement joins TRBV5-4 to TRBJ2-7, with 7 bases aligning to TRBD1. The CDR3 loop spans 14 amino acids. Germline CDR1 is SGHNT and CDR2 is YYREEE (reference sequence). V was clipped by 1 base and J by 2 bases; unmatched bases: 3. The CDR3 is CASSLQGVTYEQYF. For the CDR3, the DNA is TGTGCCAGCAGCTTGCAGGGGGTGACCTACGAGCAGTACTTC.

This rearrangement joins TRBV18 to TRBJ1-5; TRBD1 matches at 10 bases. This CDR3 has 15 residues. Germline CDR1 is KGHSH and CDR2 is LQKENI. With V trimmed by 3 bases and J by 6 bases, 5 bases remained unmatched. The CDR3 is CASSPGTGAVQPQHF. The CDR3 bases are TGTGCCAGCTCACCTGGGACAGGGGCAGTTCAGCCCCAGCATTTT.

The chain carries TRBV19 and TRBJ1-5; D gene uncertain. From germline, CDR1 is LNHDA and CDR2 SQIVND (reference sequence). The CDR3 is 15 amino acids. V was clipped by 5 bases and J by 0 bases, with 11 bases between them. The CDR3 here is CASSLAEYSNQPQHF. The CDR3 bases are TGTGCCAGTAGTTTGGCAGAATATAGCAATCAGCCCCAGCATTTT.

The V gene is TRBV7-2, the J gene TRBJ1-4, with TRBD1 identical over 10 bases. Germline lookup yields CDR1 SGHTA and CDR2 FQGNSA. The CDR3 loop spans 16 amino acids. Germline trimming cut 1 base from V and 10 bases from J; bases unmatched to any gene: 9. CDR3 amino acids: CASSLEGTGVLRKLFF. CDR3 coding DNA: TGTGCCAGCAGCTTAGAAGGGACAGGGGTGTTGAGAAAACTGTTTTTT.

The chain recombines TRBV27 with TRBJ1-6; D is perhaps TRBD1 (5 bases). The V and J ends lost 2 bases and 0 bases respectively, with 17 bases between them. This CDR3 is built from 19 residues. Germline CDR1 is MNHEY and CDR2 is SMNVEV (reference sequence). The CDR3 is CASSLGPGQPRSYNSPLHF. DNA of the CDR3: TGTGCCAGCAGTTTAGGACCCGGACAACCCCGCTCCTATAATTCACCCCTCCACTTT.

The chain has TRBV7-2 and TRBJ2-1; weak D call: TRBD2 (6 bases). The CDR3 loop spans 13 amino acids. V was shortened by 5 bases and J by 5 bases, with 10 bases between the two germline ends. The germline CDR1 and CDR2 sequences are SGHTA and FQGNSA. The CDR3 loop reads CASSRTGDNEQFF. CDR3 DNA sequence: TGTGCCAGCAGCCGGACGGGGGACAATGAGCAGTTCTTC.

V gene TRBV2 combines with J gene TRBJ2-1; 9 bases line up with TRBD1. There are 12 residues in the CDR3. V lost 5 bases, J lost 10 bases, and 3 bases stayed unmatched. Germline CDR1 SNHLY, CDR2 FYNNEI. CDR3 in amino acids: CASSYRGREQFF. The CDR3 region has the DNA TGTGCCAGCAGTTACAGGGGGCGCGAGCAGTTCTTC. Based on the CDR3 plus reference TRBV2 and TRBJ2-1, the full variable domain is EPEVTQTPSHQVTQMGQEVILRCVPISNHLYFYWYRQILGQKVEFLVSFYNNEISEKSEIFDDQFSVERPDGSNFTLKIRSTKLEDSAMYFCASSYRGREQFFGPGTRLTVL.

The gene calls are TRBV5-6 and TRBJ2-2; TRBD2 matches 8 bases. The CDR3 runs to 16 residues. V was pared by 4 bases and J by 4 bases, with 9 bases of the junction left unmatched. From germline, CDR1 is SGHDT and CDR2 YYEEEE. CDR3 DNA: TGTGCCAGCAGCCTACTAGCGCGGGGGGCCACCGGGGAGCTGTTTTTT. Translated: CASSLLARGATGELFF.

DNA for the CDR3: TGTGCCAGCAGCGTAGGGGCAGAGTACGAGCAGTACTTC. It specifies CASSVGAEYEQYF. The chain joins TRBV9 to TRBJ2-7; the D is unclear. This CDR3 comprises 13 residues. Germline V lookup: CDR1 SGDLS, CDR2 YYNGEE. Trimming removed 0 bases from V and 4 bases from J, with 8 bases in between.

The CDR3 loop is CASSPTGPLYEQYF. In DNA, the CDR3 is TGTGCCAGCAGCCCGACAGGGCCCCTTTACGAGCAGTACTTC. This sequence joins TRBV3-1 (or the pseudogene TRBV3-2) and TRBJ2-7; 7 nucleotides align to TRBD1. J gave up 4 bases and V 4 bases, and 7 bases lay outside the gene matches. This CDR3 comprises 14 residues. Germline lookup yields CDR1 LGHDT and CDR2 YNNKEL (reference sequence).

This chain joins TRBV11-2 and TRBJ2-5, with D tentatively TRBD2 (6 bases). Germline V gene lookup returns CDR1 SGHAT and CDR2 FQNNGV. V lost 5 bases, J lost 4 bases, and 20 bases lay in between. The CDR3 spans 16 residues. The CDR3 nucleotides are TGTGCCAGCAGCCCCTGGGGACTCTCATGGTCAGAGACCCAGTACTTC. It translates to CASSPWGLSWSETQYF. The full variable domain, in which reference TRBV11-2 and TRBJ2-5 provide the parts outside the CDR3, is EAGVAQSPRYKIIEKRQSVAFWCNPISGHATLYWYQQILGQGPKLLIQFQNNGVVDDSQLPKDRFSAERLKGVDSTLKIQPAKLEDSAVYLCASSPWGLSWSETQYFGPGTRLLVL.

The genes are TRBV11-2 and TRBJ1-4, with D possibly matching TRBD1 (5 bases). V lost 5 bases to trimming and J lost 12 bases, with 16 bases between them. The CDR3 consists of 13 residues. The germline CDR1 and CDR2 sequences are SGHAT and FQNNGV. The CDR3 loop reads CASSPRATRELFF. CDR3 bases: TGTGCCAGCAGCCCCAGGGCCACCAGGGAACTGTTTTTT.

This clone was detected only once. This rearrangement joins TRBV7-3 to TRBJ2-2, with TRBD2 matching over 7 bases. This CDR3 region has 17 residues. The J segment lost 3 bases and the V segment lost 0 bases, leaving 7 bases of the junction unmatched. The germline V gene encodes CDR1 SGHTA and CDR2 FQGTGA. Here the CDR3 DNA reads TGTGCCAGCAGCTTAACGGGGCGGGGGACCTACACCGGGGAGCTGTTTTTT. Its protein is CASSLTGRGTYTGELFF.

This rearrangement joins TRBV6-5 to TRBJ2-3; 10 positions agree with TRBD1. CDR1 is MNHEY and CDR2 is SVGAGI in the germline V gene. The CDR3 runs to 15 residues. Losses at the gene ends were 6 bases for V and 4 bases for J; bases not matched to a gene: 7. CDR3 nucleotide sequence: TGTGCCAGCAGACGACAGGGGGCAGTTGCAGATACGCAGTATTTT. This gives the protein CASRRQGAVADTQYF.